The TCR beta chain described here comes from a study of human T cells and chemical hapten exposure (dated by TCRdb to the early 2020s). As for the study more broadly: For sensitization, 2% DPC in acetone was applied to an approximately 2 cm by approximately 2 cm area of upper inner arm skin. Throughout the approximately 25-week study period, patients were also given weekly therapeutic DPC doses on the scalp. Patch tests used Finn chambers with 0.01% DPC on the upper back, scored after 6 days by International Contact Dermatitis Research Group standards. Most of the patients in the cohort were female, and the cohort covered alopecia areata with under or over 50% scalp involvement, alopecia totalis and alopecia universalis. Libraries were combined into a pool for sequencing, and differences in TCR yield between samples came mainly from small differences in library volumes within the pool. In alopecia patients, the study followed how the peripheral blood TCR repertoire changed in vivo over primary and secondary sensitization to diphenylcyclopropenone (DPC), a hapten. Blood samples were taken from patients before sensitization (week 0) and then at 2, 6 and about 24 weeks after DPC sensitization. Around 30 alopecia patients provided blood for TCR sequencing at one to four time points (pre-sensitization, 2, 6 and 24 weeks). The paper's findings and limits, for the study overall: After repeated subsampling, changes were observed in the strength of the expansion versus patch-test correlation and in the threshold at which the correlation became significant. Because every patient had alopecia, a presumed autoimmune disease, the patients' immune response might differ from that of healthy individuals. Compared with pre-sensitization or healthy control sets, expanded TCRs formed significantly more large CDR3 similarity clusters, which is consistent with antigen-driven responses. Patch test score was positively correlated with the number of PT1 expanded TCRs, with significance at thresholds 8, 16 and 32 but not at 4. No change with DPC sensitization was found in the number of TCRs above 1 in 1000 frequency, and no evidence of global repertoire structure alterations was found.

The germline V and J ends show losses of 1 base and 7 bases respectively, and no gene match explains 0 bases of the junction. The CDR3 numbers 14 residues from cysteine through phenylalanine. Here the CDR3 DNA is all that survives: 42 bases in frame from base 1. CDR1 and CDR2, looked up from the germline V gene, are SGHTA and FQGNSA. The sample's time point label, decoded: pre-sensitization, week 0. The meaning of the sample's treatment or condition label: therapeutic diphenylcyclopropenone sensitization with weekly scalp DPC. Blood at each patch-test visit was drawn before the patch test was applied. To be eligible, patients had to be aged 18 to 70, diagnosed with alopecia and judged suitable for DPC therapy, while pregnant patients were excluded. Total RNA was extracted from unfractionated whole blood collected in Tempus Blood RNA tubes. This clonotype was detected a few times. Its cognate antigen has yet to be identified. No base qualities exist here, and no much larger clone lies one base off it.

Library method: RACE. The listed sequencing device is NextSeq 500. During library preparation, unique molecular identifiers were attached to individual cDNA molecules so that TCRs could be counted quantitatively and reproducibly. For every blood RNA sample, sequencing covered both the TCR alpha and TCR beta chains. Regarding the original processing steps: Samples had a median of roughly 99,000 TCRs, with a range from 23,224 to 690,600. V, J and CDR3 annotation of the TCR reads was carried out using the Decombinator software suite. To make PS versus PT1 abundance plots, every sample was subsampled to the same number of TCRs (28,000). Expanded TCRs were defined as absent before sensitization and observed at least eight times at the 2-week time point. The public reads were reprocessed in TCRdb via fastp at Q25 and MiXCR, keeping in-frame beta chains. Each entry merges the rows of one CDR3 protein and shows their most common DNA and genes. The V and J calls follow TCRdb's processing rather than the paper's. In all, the sample holds around 250,000 distinct CDR3 sequences, and around 9.3% of those were seen once. The ten most abundant clones make up about 2.1% of the sample.

Sequencing was performed on whole blood, taken in connection with sensitization to the hapten diphenylcyclopropenone (DPC). The V gene is TRBV7-2 and the J gene is TRBJ1-4; a stretch of 10 junction bases matches TRBD1. This TCR was sampled from a woman in her forties with alopecia areata. Some clones in this sample may be carry-over from other donors' samples. This receptor carries the CDR3 CASSLGQGAEKLFF. The DNA reads as follows: TGTGCCAGCAGCTTAGGACAGGGGGCTGAAAAACTGTTTTTT.